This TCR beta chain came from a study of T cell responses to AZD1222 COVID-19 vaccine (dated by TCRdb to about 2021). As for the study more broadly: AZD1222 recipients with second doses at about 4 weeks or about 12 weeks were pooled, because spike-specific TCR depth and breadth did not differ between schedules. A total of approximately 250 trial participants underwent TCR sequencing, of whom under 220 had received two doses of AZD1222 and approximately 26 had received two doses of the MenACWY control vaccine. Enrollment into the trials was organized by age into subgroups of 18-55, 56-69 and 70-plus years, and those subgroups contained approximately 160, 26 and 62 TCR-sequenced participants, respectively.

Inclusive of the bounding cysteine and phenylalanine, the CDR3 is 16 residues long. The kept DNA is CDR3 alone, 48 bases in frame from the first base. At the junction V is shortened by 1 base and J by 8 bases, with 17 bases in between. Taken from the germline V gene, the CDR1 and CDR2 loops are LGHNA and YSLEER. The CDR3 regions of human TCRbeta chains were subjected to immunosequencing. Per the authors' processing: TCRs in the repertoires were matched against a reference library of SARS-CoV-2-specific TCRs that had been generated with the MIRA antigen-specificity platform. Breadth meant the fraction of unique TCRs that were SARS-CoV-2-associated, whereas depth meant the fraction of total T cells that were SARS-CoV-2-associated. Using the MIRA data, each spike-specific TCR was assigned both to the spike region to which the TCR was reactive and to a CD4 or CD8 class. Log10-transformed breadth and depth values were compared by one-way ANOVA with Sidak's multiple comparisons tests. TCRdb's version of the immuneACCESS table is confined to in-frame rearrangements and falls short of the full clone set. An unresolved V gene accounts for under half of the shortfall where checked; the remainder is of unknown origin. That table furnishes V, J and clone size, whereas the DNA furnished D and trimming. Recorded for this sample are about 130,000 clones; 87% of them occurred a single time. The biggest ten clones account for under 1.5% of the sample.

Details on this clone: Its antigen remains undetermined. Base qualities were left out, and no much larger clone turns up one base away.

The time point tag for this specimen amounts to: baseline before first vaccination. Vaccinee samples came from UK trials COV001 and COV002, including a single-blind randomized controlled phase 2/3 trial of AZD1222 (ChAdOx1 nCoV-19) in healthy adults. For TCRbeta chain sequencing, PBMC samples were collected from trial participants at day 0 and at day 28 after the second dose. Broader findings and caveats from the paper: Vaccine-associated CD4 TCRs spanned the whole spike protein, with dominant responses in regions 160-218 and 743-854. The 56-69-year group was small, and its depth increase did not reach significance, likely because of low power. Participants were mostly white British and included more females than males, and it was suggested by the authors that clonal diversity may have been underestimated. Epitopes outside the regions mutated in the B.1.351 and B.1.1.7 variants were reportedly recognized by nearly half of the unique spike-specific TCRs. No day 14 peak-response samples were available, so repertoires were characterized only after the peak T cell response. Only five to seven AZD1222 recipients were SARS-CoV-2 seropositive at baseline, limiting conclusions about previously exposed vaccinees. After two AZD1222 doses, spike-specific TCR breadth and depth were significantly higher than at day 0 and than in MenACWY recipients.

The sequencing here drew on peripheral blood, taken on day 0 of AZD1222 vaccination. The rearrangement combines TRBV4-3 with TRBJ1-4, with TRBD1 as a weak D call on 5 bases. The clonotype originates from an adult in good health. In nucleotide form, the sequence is TGCGCCAGCAGCCAAGCGATCGCGACTGGGGACGAAAAACTGTTTTTT. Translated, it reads CASSQAIATGDEKLFF.